A single sample is the source of the 23 T cell receptor beta chains below, sequenced in a study of T cell responses to AZD1222 COVID-19 vaccine. The protocol was immunoSEQ multiplex PCR, while the TCRdb copy is restricted to in-frame clones and leaves out a portion. The repertoire holds approximately 150,000 clones, with more than 90% as singletons. Sequencing used peripheral blood, obtained on day 0 of AZD1222 vaccination. The origin of the receptors is an adult in good health.

The rearrangement uses TRBV20-1 and TRBJ1-1, with D unclear. CDR3 length: 11 residues. The ends were cut back, 0 bases at V and 10 bases at J, with 9 bases in the middle. Germline CDR1 is DFQATT and CDR2 is SNEGSKA (reference sequence). CDR3 DNA sequence: TGCAGTGCTAGAGAAACATCGTCAGCTTTCTTT. This sequence encodes CSARETSSAFF.

This chain uses TRBV6-5 with TRBJ1-2; the match to TRBD1 covers 7 bases. Germline CDR1 is MNHEY and CDR2 is SVGAGI. This CDR3 has 15 residues. Losses at the gene ends were 3 bases for V and 6 bases for J; bases not matched to a gene: 10. CDR3 protein: CASSYSPGGRDGYTF. As DNA, the CDR3 is TGTGCCAGCAGTTATTCTCCAGGGGGACGCGATGGCTACACCTTC.

The genes are TRBV12-5 and TRBJ2-6; 8 positions agree with TRBD2. From germline, CDR1 is LGHNT and CDR2 FRNRAP. The CDR3 totals 18 residues. V shed 0 bases, J shed 0 bases, and the junction held 4 bases outside the gene matches. CDR3 region: CASGLVREVSSGANVLTF. The CDR3 nucleotides read TGTGCTAGTGGTTTGGTGCGGGAGGTCTCCTCTGGGGCCAACGTCCTGACTTTC.

This rearrangement joins TRBV24-1 to TRBJ1-5; 7 nucleotides line up with TRBD1. Germline loops: CDR1 KGHDR, CDR2 SFDVKD. This CDR3 spans 14 amino acids. V gave up 6 bases and J gave up 1 base; unmatched junction bases: 2. This CDR3 reads CATSLQGSNQPQHF. The CDR3 coding sequence is TGTGCCACCAGTCTACAGGGGAGCAATCAGCCCCAGCATTTT.

V and J are TRBV6-5 and TRBJ2-5; D may be TRBD2 (5 bases). V dropped 2 bases and J dropped 5 bases, with 9 bases sitting between them. Germline V lookup: CDR1 MNHEY, CDR2 SVGAGI. The CDR3 sequence is 13 residues long. CDR3 DNA: TGTGCCAGCAGTTACGGGAGTGGGGAGACCCAGTACTTC. Encoded protein: CASSYGSGETQYF.

This clone was observed a single time. This rearrangement joins TRBV6-5 to TRBJ2-5; no definite D call. The length of the CDR3 is 14 residues. The germline V gene has CDR1 MNHEY and CDR2 SVGAGI. V gave up 2 bases and J gave up 1 base, with 8 bases separating them. As DNA, the CDR3 is TGTGCCAGCAGTTACGACCGATTCCAAGAGACCCAGTACTTC. Translating it yields CASSYDRFQETQYF.

The rearrangement uses TRBV2 and TRBJ1-4, with D hard to call. Per germline, CDR1 SNHLY and CDR2 FYNNEI. CDR3 length equals 11 residues. Trimming pared 6 bases from V and 6 bases from J, leaving 5 bases between. In DNA, the CDR3 is TGTGCCAGCAGGGAATATGAAAAACTGTTTTTT. The encoded protein is CASREYEKLFF.

The gene calls are TRBV13 and TRBJ2-1; D is possibly TRBD2 (5 bases). Trimming took off 5 bases at V and 9 bases at J, with 14 bases between the two ends. Germline values: CDR1 PRHDT, CDR2 FYEKMQ (reference sequence). This CDR3 has 13 amino acids. This CDR3 is CASSPRLAGEQFF. CDR3 coding DNA: TGTGCCAGCAGCCCCCGACTGGCGGGTGAGCAGTTCTTC.

The rearrangement uses TRBV2 and TRBJ2-3, with no clear D. The CDR3 spans 13 residues. Germline V gene sequence: CDR1 SNHLY, CDR2 FYNNEI. The germline V and J ends were trimmed by 6 bases and 1 base, with 8 bases remaining between them. The CDR3, as DNA: TGTGCCAGCAGGGGGTCGGGCACAGATACGCAGTATTTT. Amino acids: CASRGSGTDTQYF.

The chain combines TRBV29-1 with TRBJ1-1, with D possibly being TRBD1 (6 bases). The CDR3 is made up of 14 amino acids. The germline V and J ends were trimmed by 6 bases and 4 bases, with 18 bases remaining between them. Germline V CDR1 and CDR2: SQVTM, ANQGSEA. The CDR3 DNA reads TGCAGCGTCCTGTACAGGGCGGTGAGCACTGAAGCTTTCTTT. Translated, it gives CSVLYRAVSTEAFF.

This clone has only one observation. The chain combines TRBV29-1 with TRBJ2-7, with 8 nucleotides matching TRBD1. The CDR3 is 12 residues long. Trimming removed 5 bases from V and 3 bases from J; junction bases left unmatched: 3. CDR1 SQVTM and CDR2 ANQGSEA come from the germline V gene. The CDR3 sequence is CSVRQGIYEQYF. CDR3 sequence (DNA): TGCAGCGTTAGACAGGGGATCTACGAGCAGTACTTC.

The rearrangement joins TRBV21-1 to TRBJ1-5; whether TRBD1, the table's D call, matches the DNA was not checked. TRBV21-1 is labeled a pseudogene. This CDR3 comprises 15 residues. The CDR3 sequence: CASSLRTTGDQPQHF. In DNA form, the CDR3 reads TGTGCCAGCAGCTTAAGGACGACAGGGGACCAGCCCCAGCATTTT.

This chain links TRBV14 with TRBJ2-3; 9 bases map to TRBD1. The J segment lost 15 bases and the V segment lost 4 bases, leaving 8 bases of the junction unmatched. Per germline, CDR1 SGHDN and CDR2 FVKESK. This CDR3 is 12 amino acids long. CDR3 sequence: CASSLGGTGKYF. The DNA of the CDR3 is TGTGCCAGCAGCCTCGGGGGGACAGGGAAATATTTT.

The chain carries TRBV12-5 and TRBJ2-1; 11 bases agree with TRBD1. The V gene end was trimmed by 7 bases and the J gene end by 10 bases; junction bases not matched to a gene: 15. This CDR3 spans 16 amino acids. CDR1 is LGHNT and CDR2 is FRNRAP in the germline V gene. Here the CDR3 reads CASAEFRGQGVGEQFF. CDR3 in DNA: TGTGCTAGTGCCGAATTCCGGGGACAGGGGGTCGGGGAGCAGTTCTTC.

V gene TRBV24-1 combines with J gene TRBJ2-1; D is perhaps TRBD1 (6 bases). Germline V gene data show CDR1 as KGHDR and CDR2 as SFDVKD. V lost 4 bases to trimming and J lost 5 bases, with 14 bases between them. CDR3 length: 15 residues. This CDR3 is CATSEPARGDNEQFF. In DNA, the CDR3 is TGTGCCACCAGTGAACCAGCCAGGGGTGACAATGAGCAGTTCTTC.

The chain employs TRBV6-5 and TRBJ1-1; D call uncertain. V was pared by 7 bases and J by 4 bases, with 19 bases between. This CDR3 contains 15 residues. CDR1 MNHEY and CDR2 SVGAGI come from the germline V gene. CDR3 residues: CASTLEMTPFTEAFF. Written as DNA, the CDR3 is TGTGCCAGCACTCTCGAGATGACACCATTCACTGAAGCTTTCTTT.

The chain uses TRBV5-4 and TRBJ1-4; 10 nucleotides agree with TRBD1. Germline CDR1 and CDR2: SGHNT and YYREEE (reference sequence). V shed 3 bases and J 9 bases; nucleotides not matched to a gene: 5. The CDR3 spans 14 residues. The chain's CDR3 is CASSSPGQGKKLFF. The CDR3 DNA sequence: TGTGCCAGCAGCTCGCCGGGACAGGGGAAAAAACTGTTTTTT.

To note about this clone: The junction departs from germline at one end; a sequencing error may be responsible. This chain connects TRBV19 to TRBJ1-1; weak D call: TRBD1 (6 bases). CDR3 length equals 16 residues. Per the germline V gene, CDR1 is LNHDA and CDR2 is SQIVND (reference sequence). Written as DNA, the CDR3 is TGTGCCAGTAGTTTAGAACCGGGACATTCGAACACTGAAGCTTTCTTT. This translates into CASSLEPGHSNTEAFF.

The J gene is TRBJ2-7, the V gene TRBV15; TRBD2 matches at 9 bases. This CDR3 is built from 17 residues. CDR1 and CDR2 (germline): LNHNV, YYDKDF (reference sequence). V lost 1 base, J lost 5 bases, and 12 bases stayed unmatched. The CDR3 DNA sequence: TGTGCCACCAGCAGAGGTGGGGTTGGCGGGAGGGCGGACGAGCAGTACTTC. As protein: CATSRGGVGGRADEQYF. Variable domain in full (rest from reference TRBV15 and TRBJ2-7): DAMVIQNPRYQVTQFGKPVTLSCSQTLNHNVMYWYQQKSSQAPKLLFHYYDKDFNNEADTPDNFQSRRPNTSFCFLDIRSPGLGDTAMYLCATSRGGVGGRADEQYFGPGTRLTVT.

The chain employs TRBV30 and TRBJ2-1; 8 positions match TRBD2. The CDR3 contains 14 residues. Germline trimming cut 2 bases from V and 10 bases from J; bases unmatched to any gene: 10. Looked up from germline, CDR1 is GTSNPN and CDR2 is SVGIG (reference sequence). The CDR3 nucleotides read TGTGCCTGGAGTCTCGGGGCGGGAGGTCGGGAGCAGTTCTTC. The encoded protein is CAWSLGAGGREQFF. Variable domain in full (rest from reference TRBV30 and TRBJ2-1): SQTIHQWPATLVQPVGSPLSLECTVEGTSNPNLYWYRQAAGRGLQLLFYSVGIGQISSEVPQNLSASRPQDRQFILSSKKLLLSDSGFYLCAWSLGAGGREQFFGPGTRLTVL.

This clone was counted once. The chain links TRBV11-3 to TRBJ2-7, with TRBD1 matching 8 bases. CDR1 is SGHNT, CDR2 YENEEA, per germline. CDR3 size: 14 residues. V lost 4 bases and J lost 5; bases outside the gene matches: 7. CDR3 sequence: CASSSGQGVHEQYF. The CDR3 region has the DNA TGTGCCAGCAGCTCCGGACAGGGCGTCCACGAGCAGTACTTC. Full variable domain (rest looked up from reference TRBV11-3 and TRBJ2-7): EAGVVQSPRYKIIEKKQPVAFWCNPISGHNTLYWYLQNLGQGPELLIRYENEEAVDDSQLPKDRFSAERLKGVDSTLKIQPAELGDSAVYLCASSSGQGVHEQYFGPGTRLTVT.

J is TRBJ1-5 and V is TRBV4-2; no clear D gene. The CDR3 is 14 residues long. The germline V and J ends were trimmed by 0 bases and 9 bases, with 12 bases remaining between them. Germline lookup yields CDR1 LGHNA and CDR2 YNFKEQ. The CDR3 here is CASSQDGEQSPQHF. CDR3 sequence (DNA): TGTGCCAGCAGCCAAGATGGGGAACAGTCGCCCCAGCATTTT.

The chain is built from TRBV2 and TRBJ1-6; no firm D call. Germline V gene lookup returns CDR1 SNHLY and CDR2 FYNNEI. This CDR3 spans 12 amino acids. The V and J ends lost 3 bases and 7 bases respectively, with 4 bases between them. This CDR3 is CASSDSNSPLHF. In DNA form, the CDR3 reads TGTGCCAGCAGTGACAGCAATTCACCCCTCCACTTT.